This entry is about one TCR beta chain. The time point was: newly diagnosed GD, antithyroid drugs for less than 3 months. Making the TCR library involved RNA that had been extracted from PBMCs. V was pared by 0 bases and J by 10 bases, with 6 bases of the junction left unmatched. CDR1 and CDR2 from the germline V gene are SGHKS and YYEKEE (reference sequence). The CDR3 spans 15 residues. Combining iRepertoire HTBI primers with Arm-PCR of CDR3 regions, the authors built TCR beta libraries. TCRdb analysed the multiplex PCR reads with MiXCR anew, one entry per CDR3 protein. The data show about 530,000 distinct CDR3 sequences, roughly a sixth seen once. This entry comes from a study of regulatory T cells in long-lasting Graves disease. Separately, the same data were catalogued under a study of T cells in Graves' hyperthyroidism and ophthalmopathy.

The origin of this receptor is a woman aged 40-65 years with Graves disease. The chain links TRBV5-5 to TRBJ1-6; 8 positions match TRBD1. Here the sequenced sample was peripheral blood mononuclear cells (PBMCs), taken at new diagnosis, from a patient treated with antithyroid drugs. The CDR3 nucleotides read TGTGCCAGCAGCTTGGCCCAGGACAGGGCCTCACCCCTCCACTTT. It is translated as CASSLAQDRASPLHF.